Each of the 9 T cell receptor beta chains below was sequenced from the same sample in a study of blood T cell repertoires in COVID-19. Generated by immunoSEQ multiplex PCR, the TCRdb table keeps only in-frame clones and is missing some. The sample has roughly 250,000 clones, approximately 85% seen once; the top ten hold 3.5% to 5.5%. The sequenced material came from PBMCs or T cells enriched from blood (not recorded which). The source is a woman aged 25 to 39 who had recovered from COVID-19.

This clone was seen a single time. The chain carries TRBV11-2 and TRBJ1-1, with 7 bases aligning to TRBD1. CDR3 length: 16 residues. V shed 3 bases, J shed 3 bases, and the junction held 10 bases outside the gene matches. Per the germline V gene, CDR1 is SGHAT and CDR2 is FQNNGV. CDR3 in amino acids: CASSFSSGGRDTEAFF. The CDR3 bases are TGTGCCAGCAGCTTTAGCTCAGGGGGTCGAGACACTGAAGCTTTCTTT.

This clone appeared a few times. This chain joins TRBV6-5 and TRBJ2-7; TRBD1 aligns across 8 bases. This CDR3 spans 15 amino acids. Germline lookup yields CDR1 MNHEY and CDR2 SVGAGI. With 4 bases clipped from V and 3 bases from J, the junction kept 8 bases outside the gene matches. CDR3 DNA: TGTGCCAGCAGTTCGCAACGGACAGGGAGCTACGAGCAGTACTTC. It is translated as CASSSQRTGSYEQYF.

On this clone itself: A much larger clone is a single base away; this may be a read error. The CDR3 bases are TGTGCCAGCCGGACAGGGGGAACCTACGAGCAGTACTTC. Its protein is CASRTGGTYEQYF. The chain employs TRBV12-3 or TRBV12-4 and TRBJ2-7, with 10 positions matching TRBD1. The ends lost 8 bases at V and 2 bases at J; junction bases unmatched: 3. The CDR3 is made up of 13 amino acids.

V is TRBV4-2 and J is TRBJ2-7, with 10 bases that match TRBD2. The germline V gene has CDR1 LGHNA and CDR2 YNFKEQ. V trimming: 6 bases; J trimming: 4 bases; junction bases outside the gene matches: 9. The CDR3 covers 15 residues. The DNA for the CDR3 is TGTGCCAGCAGGCCTGCCGGGACTAGCGCGTACGAGCAGTACTTC. Residues: CASRPAGTSAYEQYF.

The rearrangement uses TRBV5-1 and TRBJ2-7, with TRBD2 matching 11 bases. The CDR3 is 18 amino acids. V shed 0 bases and J 2 bases; nucleotides not matched to a gene: 10. The germline gives CDR1 SGHRS, CDR2 YFSETQ. The CDR3 spells CASSLGSTSGRVTYEQYF. In DNA form, the CDR3 reads TGCGCCAGCAGCTTGGGCAGTACTAGCGGGAGAGTTACCTACGAGCAGTACTTC.

This clone was detected a few times. The chain carries TRBV5-5 and TRBJ1-1; 9 bases line up with TRBD1. Per germline, CDR1 SGHKS and CDR2 YYEKEE (reference sequence). Unmatched junction bases numbered 4, after V lost 2 bases and J lost 5 bases. The CDR3 is made up of 14 amino acids. The CDR3 loop reads CASSFGTGWTEAFF. CDR3 nucleotides: TGTGCCAGCAGCTTTGGGACAGGGTGGACTGAAGCTTTCTTT.

The gene calls are TRBV9 and TRBJ1-1, with TRBD1 as a possible D gene (5 bases). CDR1 and CDR2 from the germline V gene are SGDLS and YYNGEE. V was pared by 0 bases and J by 4 bases, with 13 bases between. This CDR3 spans 15 amino acids. The DNA for the CDR3 is TGTGCCAGCAGCGTAGACCCGGCGGGGGGCACTGAAGCTTTCTTT. It encodes CASSVDPAGGTEAFF.

The V gene is TRBV19, the J gene TRBJ2-7, with 8 bases aligning to TRBD2. Germline lookup yields CDR1 LNHDA and CDR2 SQIVND (reference sequence). There are 14 residues in the CDR3. Trimming removed 8 bases from V and 5 bases from J; junction bases left unmatched: 11. The CDR3 bases are TGTGCCAGTTCTAGCGGGCCATTGACGGACGAGCAGTACTTC. It encodes CASSSGPLTDEQYF.

J is TRBJ1-2 and V is TRBV6-4, with D unresolved. The V end was cut by 0 bases, the J end by 8 bases, with 10 bases between. Germline CDR1 MRHNA, CDR2 SNTAGT. CDR3 length: 13 amino acids. In DNA, the CDR3 is TGTGCCAGCAGTGACTCGTTCGGTCGGGGCTACACCTTC. It specifies CASSDSFGRGYTF.